This TCR beta chain was recorded in a study of PD-L1 blockade in urothelial cancer. In the study overall: Blood was subjected to analysis at 3 weeks (second dose) and 6 weeks following treatment start. Median T cell yield per blood sample was 110,000 to 150,000 cells.

The data were produced by immunoSEQ multiplex PCR, yet TCRdb's version contains in-frame clones alone and is incomplete. The sample has 14,000 to 15,000 clones; around 87% are singletons. This CDR3 is built from 13 residues. Trimming left V 3 bases short and J 8 bases short, with 9 bases between. The V gene's germline CDR1 is SGHRS and CDR2 YFSETQ. The receptor comes from a man between 70 and 80 years old with urothelial cancer. The starting material was PBMCs, obtained around atezolizumab (anti-PD-L1) treatment. V gene TRBV5-1 combines with J gene TRBJ1-6; weak D call: TRBD1 (6 bases). The CDR3 DNA is TGCGCCAGCAGCTCGGACAGAGATTCACCCCTCCACTTT. Its translation: CASSSDRDSPLHF.